This TCR beta chain was identified in a study of T cell responses to AZD1222 COVID-19 vaccine. CDR1 is SGHRS and CDR2 is YFSETQ in the germline V gene. The CDR3 spans 16 residues. The J segment lost 0 bases and the V segment lost 4 bases, leaving 8 bases of the junction unmatched. Regarding this clone: The antigen remains undetermined.

Sequencing was performed with immunoSEQ multiplex PCR; in TCRdb, only in-frame clones are kept and a portion is missing. In the table there are 120,000 or so clones, just over 85% of which are singletons. Points from the study as a whole: Only 5 or 6 individuals given AZD1222 were seropositive at baseline. Two doses of AZD1222 preceded a rise in Spike-specific TCR breadth and depth. Unmutated variant regions are reportedly the target of nearly half of TCRs that are spike-specific.

The genes are TRBV5-1 and TRBJ2-7; 9 nucleotides line up with TRBD2. This material consisted of peripheral blood, taken on day 0 of AZD1222 vaccination. This clonotype was obtained from an adult in good health. Here the CDR3 reads CASSPATSGFSYEQYF. CDR3 DNA sequence: TGCGCCAGCAGCCCGGCGACTAGCGGATTCTCCTACGAGCAGTACTTC.